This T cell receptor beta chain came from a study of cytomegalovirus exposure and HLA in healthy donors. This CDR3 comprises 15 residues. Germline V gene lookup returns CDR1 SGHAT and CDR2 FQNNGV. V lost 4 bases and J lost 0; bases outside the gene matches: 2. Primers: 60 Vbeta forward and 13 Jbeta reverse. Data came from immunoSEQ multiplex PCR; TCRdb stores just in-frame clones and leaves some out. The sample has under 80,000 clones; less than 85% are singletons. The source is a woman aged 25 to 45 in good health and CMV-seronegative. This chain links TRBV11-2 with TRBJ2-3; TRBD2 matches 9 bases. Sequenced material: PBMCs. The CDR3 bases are TGTGCCAGCAGCTCGGGACTAGCCAGCACAGATACGCAGTATTTT. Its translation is CASSSGLASTDTQYF.